The sample holds one count of the clone carrying this TCR beta chain. This entry comes from a study of OX40 agonist ivuxolimab in advanced cancers. CDR1 and CDR2 from the germline V gene are LNHNV and YYDKDF (reference sequence). V lost 5 bases and J 7 bases, leaving 11 bases between the germline ends. The CDR3 runs 12 residues. Data came from immunoSEQ multiplex PCR; TCRdb stores just in-frame clones and leaves some out. The data hold about 41,000 clones, with around 87% observed a single time. This sequence joins TRBV15 and TRBJ2-5; D remains unclear. The sequence was obtained from an adult with an advanced solid tumor such as melanoma, head and neck, liver or kidney cancer. Material: CD4+ or CD8+ T cells sorted from blood, obtained in a trial of the OX40 agonist ivuxolimab. CDR3 in DNA: TGTGCCACCAGCCTTTTGGAACGGACCCAGTACTTC. This codes for CATSLLERTQYF.